These 25 T cell receptor beta chains came from one sample sequenced in a study of PD-1 blockade in classical Hodgkin lymphoma. Sequencing was performed with immunoSEQ multiplex PCR; in TCRdb, only in-frame clones are kept and a portion is missing. The table records some 90,000 clones, about 83% of them present only once. Time point indicated: cycle 4 day 1 (C4D1), after around six weeks of nivolumab. The patients all showed relapse after autologous stem cell transplantation, while their brentuximab vedotin exposure varied. Specimen: peripheral blood mononuclear cells (PBMCs), collected before the fourth cycle of nivolumab. The receptor source for this set is a human donor with classical Hodgkin lymphoma.

The genes are TRBV18 and TRBJ2-6; tentatively, D is TRBD1 (6 bases). Trimming cost V 3 bases and J 7 bases, with 16 bases left between them. The CDR3 contains 16 residues. Germline CDR1 KGHSH, CDR2 LQKENI. CDR3 protein: CASSPLTGHSANVLTF. In DNA form, the CDR3 reads TGTGCCAGCTCACCCCTCACAGGGCATAGTGCCAACGTCCTGACTTTC.

CDR3 sequence reads: CASSERDFPTSGSLGGLGTDTQYF. In DNA, the CDR3 is TGTGCCAGCAGTGAACGGGACTTTCCGACTAGCGGGAGTCTCGGTGGCTTGGGCACAGATACGCAGTATTTT. The chain uses TRBV6-1 and TRBJ2-3, with TRBD2 matching 12 bases. V shed 2 bases and J 1 base; nucleotides not matched to a gene: 25. This CDR3 region has 24 residues. Germline V gene data show CDR1 as MNHNS and CDR2 as SASEGT.

V usage is TRBV5-1 and J usage is TRBJ2-7, with a possible D match to TRBD2 (6 bases). CDR3 size: 16 residues. V lost 4 bases to trimming and J lost 6 bases, with 23 bases between them. Germline assignment: CDR1 SGHRS and CDR2 YFSETQ. The CDR3 nucleotides are TGCGCCAGCAGCCCACCCGGTAGCGGCGGGATGGGCGAGCAGTACTTC. This encodes CASSPPGSGGMGEQYF. Full variable domain (remainder filled in from reference TRBV5-1 and TRBJ2-7): KAGVTQTPRYLIKTRGQQVTLSCSPISGHRSVSWYQQTPGQGLQFLFEYFSETQRNKGNFPGRFSGRQFSNSRSEMNVSTLELGDSALYLCASSPPGSGGMGEQYFGPGTRLTVT.

The sample holds one count of this clone. CDR3 sequence (DNA): TGTGGGGCCTTTGGGGTTAGGGGCACTGAAGCTTTCTTT. It codes for CGAFGVRGTEAFF. This sequence joins TRBV10-3 and TRBJ1-1; tentative D call: TRBD1 (5 bases). CDR3 length: 13 residues. Germline assignment: CDR1 ENHRY and CDR2 SYGVKD.

V gene TRBV5-4 combines with J gene TRBJ2-1, with 8 bases that match TRBD2. V lost 4 bases to trimming and J lost 8 bases; unmatched junction nucleotides: 11. CDR1 is SGHNT, CDR2 YYREEE, per germline (reference sequence). This CDR3 has 15 residues. CDR3 in amino acids: CASSAPGLGGDEQFF. In DNA form, the CDR3 reads TGTGCCAGCAGCGCCCCGGGACTAGGAGGGGATGAGCAGTTCTTC.

The rearrangement uses TRBV5-4 and TRBJ1-2; a possible D gene is TRBD1 (5 bases). The CDR3 is 15 amino acids. V was clipped by 0 bases and J by 0 bases, with 9 bases between them. Germline V CDR1 and CDR2: SGHNT, YYREEE (reference sequence). This chain's CDR3 is CASSLVGGTNYGYTF. As DNA, the CDR3 is TGTGCCAGCAGCTTGGTGGGGGGGACTAACTATGGCTACACCTTC.

CDR3 in DNA: TGTGCCAGAAGCTTTACGGAACCACAGCGGGAAGCAACTAATGAAAAACTGTTTTTT. It encodes CARSFTEPQREATNEKLFF. The V call is TRBV5-3, the J call TRBJ1-4, with D unclear. TRBV5-3 is recorded as an ORF, its role being uncertain. The CDR3 runs 19 residues. Trimming stripped 2 bases from V and 0 bases from J, with 20 bases between.

V usage is TRBV2 and J usage is TRBJ2-3, with D possibly matching TRBD2 (6 bases). The CDR3 spans 14 residues. The V end was cut by 7 bases, the J end by 0 bases, with 11 bases between. CDR1 is SNHLY and CDR2 is FYNNEI in the germline V gene. This CDR3 reads CASTGLVSTDTQYF. In DNA, the CDR3 is TGTGCCAGCACGGGACTGGTGAGCACAGATACGCAGTATTTT.

In DNA form, the CDR3 reads TGTGCCATCAGTGAGAAGGGAAACTCCTACGAGCAGTACTTC. Its protein product is CAISEKGNSYEQYF. The V call is TRBV10-3, the J call TRBJ2-7; the D is unclear. This CDR3 is built from 14 residues. The ends were cut back, 2 bases at V and 0 bases at J, with 8 bases in the middle. Germline loops: CDR1 ENHRY, CDR2 SYGVKD.

The chain recombines TRBV19 with TRBJ1-2; perhaps TRBD1 as D (5 bases). This CDR3 has 12 amino acids. The V and J ends lost 3 bases and 6 bases respectively, with 8 bases between them. Germline values: CDR1 LNHDA, CDR2 SQIVND (reference sequence). The CDR3, as DNA: TGTGCCAGTAGTATTCAGGGCGATGGCTACACCTTC. This codes for CASSIQGDGYTF.

The rearrangement joins TRBV7-2 to TRBJ2-7; 11 positions match TRBD1. Germline V lookup: CDR1 SGHTA, CDR2 FQGNSA. This CDR3 spans 15 amino acids. V dropped 4 bases and J dropped 6; count of bases not matched to a gene: 8. CDR3 nucleotide sequence: TGTGCCAGCAGCTCGCAACGGGACAGGGGGAGCGAGCAGTACTTC. Amino acids: CASSSQRDRGSEQYF. Full variable domain (outside the CDR3, taken from reference TRBV7-2 and TRBJ2-7): GAGVSQSPSNKVTEKGKDVELRCDPISGHTALYWYRQSLGQGLEFLIYFQGNSAPDKSGLPSDRFSAERTGGSVSTLTIQRTQQEDSAVYLCASSSQRDRGSEQYFGPGTRLTVT.

The rearrangement uses TRBV7-2 and TRBJ1-2; D may be TRBD1 (6 bases). The CDR3 is made up of 13 amino acids. Trimming pared 6 bases from V and 4 bases from J, leaving 12 bases between. CDR1 and CDR2 (germline): SGHTA, FQGNSA. The CDR3 nucleotides are TGTGCCAGCAGGGGGGACATAGGCTATGGCTACACCTTC. Translation gives CASRGDIGYGYTF.

This sequence joins TRBV6-5 and TRBJ1-1; TRBD1 might be the D (6 bases). The CDR3 sequence is 14 residues long. The germline CDR1 and CDR2 sequences are MNHEY and SVGAGI. V was cut by 6 bases and J by 6 bases, with 17 bases left in between. CDR3 protein: CASSFGGLEAEAFF. The CDR3 region has the DNA TGTGCCAGCAGCTTCGGGGGGCTGGAGGCTGAAGCTTTCTTT.

This clone has a handful of counts. This chain joins TRBV5-1 and TRBJ2-7, with D perhaps matching TRBD2 (5 bases). Trimming stripped 3 bases from V and 3 bases from J, with 10 bases between. Germline assignment: CDR1 SGHRS and CDR2 YFSETQ. The CDR3 extends over 13 amino acids. CDR3: CASSYRTSYEQYF. In DNA form, the CDR3 reads TGCGCCAGCAGCTACCGTACTAGCTACGAGCAGTACTTC.

V gene TRBV30 combines with J gene TRBJ2-7; D is unresolved. CDR3 length equals 11 residues. V lost 2 bases to trimming and J lost 0 bases, with 2 bases between them. The germline V gene has CDR1 GTSNPN and CDR2 SVGIG (reference sequence). The DNA for the CDR3 is TGTGCCTGGAGTAACTCCTACGAGCAGTACTTC. This encodes CAWSNSYEQYF.

V usage is TRBV30 and J usage is TRBJ1-4, with 8 bases fitting TRBD1. CDR1 and CDR2 from the germline V gene are GTSNPN and SVGIG (reference sequence). The V gene end was trimmed by 2 bases and the J gene end by 15 bases; junction bases not matched to a gene: 5. This CDR3 region has 11 residues. As DNA, the CDR3 is TGTGCCTGGAGTCTTGACAGGGGAATGTTTTTT. It yields the protein CAWSLDRGMFF.

This chain links TRBV7-8 with TRBJ2-1; D is unclear. Deletions cut 7 bases from V and 4 bases from J, with 14 bases between. The CDR3 is 14 amino acids. CDR1 and CDR2 from the germline V gene are SGHVS and FQNEAQ. DNA for the CDR3: TGTGCCAGCAAACTGGCGGATACATACAATGAGCAGTTCTTC. It translates to CASKLADTYNEQFF.

The V call is TRBV5-1, the J call TRBJ1-1, with a tentative D call TRBD1 (5 bases). Germline V gene sequence: CDR1 SGHRS, CDR2 YFSETQ. Trimming left V 4 bases short and J 1 base short, with 17 bases between. CDR3 length equals 16 residues. CDR3 in DNA: TGCGCCAGCAGCCTCACCCCCGGGGCCTGGAACACTGAAGCTTTCTTT. Translation gives CASSLTPGAWNTEAFF.

The rearrangement uses TRBV5-4 and TRBJ2-5; TRBD2 aligns across 7 bases. The CDR3 has 15 amino acids. The V and J ends lost 4 bases and 4 bases, in that order; junction bases with no gene match: 10. Germline V gene lookup returns CDR1 SGHNT and CDR2 YYREEE (reference sequence). CDR3 amino acids: CASSVRRGDLETQYF. CDR3 nucleotide sequence: TGTGCCAGCAGCGTCCGTCGGGGGGACCTAGAGACCCAGTACTTC.

Here the CDR3 DNA reads TGTGCCAGCAGCTTACGGGGGCCGGGTAATGAAAAACTGTTTTTT. This translates into CASSLRGPGNEKLFF. The chain recombines TRBV11-2 with TRBJ1-4, with TRBD1 as a possible D gene (6 bases). V lost 2 bases and J 4 bases, leaving 11 bases between the germline ends. Germline CDR1 is SGHAT and CDR2 is FQNNGV. The CDR3 is made up of 15 amino acids.

This sequence joins TRBV10-3 and TRBJ2-3, with 8 bases lining up with TRBD2. CDR1 is ENHRY, CDR2 SYGVKD, per germline. V dropped 4 bases and J dropped 0; count of bases not matched to a gene: 0. CDR3 length: 14 residues. CDR3 amino acids: CAISGLASTDTQYF. In DNA form, the CDR3 reads TGTGCCATCAGTGGACTAGCGAGCACAGATACGCAGTATTTT.

The CDR3, as DNA: TGTGCCAGCAGCCCAAGACAGCCCGACACCTACGAGCAGTACTTC. Translated: CASSPRQPDTYEQYF. V and J are TRBV7-4 and TRBJ2-7, with D perhaps matching TRBD1 (5 bases). The V end lost 5 bases, the J end lost 2 bases, and 16 bases lay between the germline ends. The CDR3 loop spans 15 amino acids. The germline V gene encodes CDR1 SGHVT and CDR2 SQSDAQ.

This clone was seen only a few times. This chain links TRBV6-5 with TRBJ2-6, with D perhaps TRBD2 (6 bases). Looked up from germline, CDR1 is MNHEY and CDR2 is SVGAGI. CDR3 length: 15 residues. Trimming shortened V by 2 bases and J by 3 bases, and 8 bases separated the two germline ends. CDR3 loop: CASSYRGFGANVLTF. CDR3 coding DNA: TGTGCCAGCAGTTACCGGGGGTTTGGGGCCAACGTCCTGACTTTC.

A few counts support this clone. This chain joins TRBV15 and TRBJ2-2, with TRBD2 as a possible D gene (6 bases). Trimming removed 5 bases at V and 4 bases at J, with 11 bases between. The length of the CDR3 is 14 residues. Germline lookup yields CDR1 LNHNV and CDR2 YYDKDF (reference sequence). The CDR3 coding sequence is TGTGCCACCAGCCTGACTAGTTTCACCGGGGAGCTGTTTTTT. Translation gives CATSLTSFTGELFF. The full variable domain, rest sourced from reference TRBV15 and TRBJ2-2, is DAMVIQNPRYQVTQFGKPVTLSCSQTLNHNVMYWYQQKSSQAPKLLFHYYDKDFNNEADTPDNFQSRRPNTSFCFLDIRSPGLGDTAMYLCATSLTSFTGELFFGEGSRLTVL.

In this sample, this clone turned up once. J is TRBJ2-7 and V is TRBV6-6; 10 positions agree with TRBD2. The CDR3 is made up of 15 amino acids. V lost 4 bases and J lost 0; bases outside the gene matches: 3. Germline assignment: CDR1 MNHNY and CDR2 SVGAGI (reference sequence). Written as DNA, the CDR3 is TGTGCCAGCAGTTCGACTAGCGGGCCCTCCTACGAGCAGTACTTC. Translating gives CASSSTSGPSYEQYF.